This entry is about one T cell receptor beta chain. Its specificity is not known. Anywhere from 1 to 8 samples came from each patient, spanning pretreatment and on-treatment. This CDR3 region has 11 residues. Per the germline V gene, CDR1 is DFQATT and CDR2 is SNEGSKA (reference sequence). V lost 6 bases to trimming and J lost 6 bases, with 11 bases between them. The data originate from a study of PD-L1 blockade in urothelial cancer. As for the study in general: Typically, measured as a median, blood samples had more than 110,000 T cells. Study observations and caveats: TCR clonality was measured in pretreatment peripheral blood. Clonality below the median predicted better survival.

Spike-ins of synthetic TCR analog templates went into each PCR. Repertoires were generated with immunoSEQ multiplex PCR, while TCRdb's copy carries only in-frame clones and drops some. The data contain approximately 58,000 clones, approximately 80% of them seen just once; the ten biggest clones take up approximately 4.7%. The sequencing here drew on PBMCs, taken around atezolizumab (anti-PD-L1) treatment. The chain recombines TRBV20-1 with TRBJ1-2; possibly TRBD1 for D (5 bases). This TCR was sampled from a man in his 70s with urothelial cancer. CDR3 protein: CSAEEGNGYTF. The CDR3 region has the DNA TGCAGTGCCGAGGAGGGGAATGGCTACACCTTC.